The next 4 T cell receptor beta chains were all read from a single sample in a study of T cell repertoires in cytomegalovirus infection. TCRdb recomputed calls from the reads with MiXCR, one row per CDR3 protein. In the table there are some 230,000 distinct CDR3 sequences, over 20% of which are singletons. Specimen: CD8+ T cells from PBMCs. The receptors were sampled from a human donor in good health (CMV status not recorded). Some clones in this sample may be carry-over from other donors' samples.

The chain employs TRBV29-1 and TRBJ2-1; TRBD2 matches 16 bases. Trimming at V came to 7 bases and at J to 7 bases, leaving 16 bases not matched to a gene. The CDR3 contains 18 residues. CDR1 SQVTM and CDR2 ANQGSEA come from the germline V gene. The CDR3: CSATGLAGGRPEYNEQFF. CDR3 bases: TGCAGCGCCACGGGACTAGCGGGGGGGCGTCCCGAGTATAATGAGCAGTTCTTC.

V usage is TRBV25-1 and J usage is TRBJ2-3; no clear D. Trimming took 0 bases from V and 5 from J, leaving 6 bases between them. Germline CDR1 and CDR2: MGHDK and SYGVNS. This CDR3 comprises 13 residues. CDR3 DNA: TGTGCCAGCAGTGAATATGGGGAAGATACGCAGTATTTT. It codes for CASSEYGEDTQYF.

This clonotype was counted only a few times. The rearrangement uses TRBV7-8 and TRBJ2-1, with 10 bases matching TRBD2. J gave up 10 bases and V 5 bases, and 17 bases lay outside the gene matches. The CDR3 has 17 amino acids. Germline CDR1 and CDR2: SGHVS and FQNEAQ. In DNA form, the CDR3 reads TGTGCCAGCAGCCCTAGGTATGAGCTAGCGGGAGCGTGGGAGCAGTTCTTC. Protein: CASSPRYELAGAWEQFF. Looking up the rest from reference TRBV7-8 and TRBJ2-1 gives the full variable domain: GAGVSQSPRYKVAKRGQDVALRCDPISGHVSLFWYQQALGQGPEFLTYFQNEAQLDKSGLPSDRFFAERPEGSVSTLKIQRTQQEDSAVYLCASSPRYELAGAWEQFFGPGTRLTVL.

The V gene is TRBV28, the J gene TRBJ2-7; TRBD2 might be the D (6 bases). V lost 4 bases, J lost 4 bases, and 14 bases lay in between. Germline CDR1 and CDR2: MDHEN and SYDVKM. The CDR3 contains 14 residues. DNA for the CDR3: TGTGCCAGCAGTTGGAGGGGCCCCCTGTACGAGCAGTACTTC. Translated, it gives CASSWRGPLYEQYF. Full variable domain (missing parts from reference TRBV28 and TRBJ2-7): DVKVTQSSRYLVKRTGEKVFLECVQDMDHENMFWYRQDPGLGLRLIYFSYDVKMKEKGDIPEGYSVSREKKERFSLILESASTNQTSMYLCASSWRGPLYEQYFGPGTRLTVT.